The 30 T cell receptor beta chains listed next were all sequenced from one sample in a study of T cells after yellow fever vaccination. Via MiXCR, TCRdb re-called the 5' RACE reads, giving one row per CDR3 protein. The table lists a few hundred thousand distinct CDR3 sequences, 6.7% of them singletons. The sequences come from CD4+ T cells sorted from PBMCs, collected on the day of the yellow fever booster vaccination. The receptors were gathered from a man aged 25-40 years who received the YFV17D yellow fever vaccine.

The chain carries TRBV4-3 and TRBJ2-7; TRBD2 agrees at 15 bases. After removal of 0 bases from V and 0 bases from J, the junction contained 9 bases not matched to a gene. Germline CDR1 reads LGHNA; CDR2 reads YSLEER. The CDR3 runs 20 residues. CDR3: CASSQDRGTSGRLSSYEQYF. DNA of the CDR3: TGCGCCAGCAGCCAAGATCGGGGGACTAGCGGGAGGCTCAGCTCCTACGAGCAGTACTTC.

The table lists this clonotype with many counts. V usage is TRBV4-2 and J usage is TRBJ2-4, with no clear D. V shed 6 bases and J shed 6 bases, with 18 bases lying between them. This CDR3 is 15 amino acids long. Germline assignment: CDR1 LGHNA and CDR2 YNFKEQ. The CDR3 nucleotides are TGTGCCAGCAGGCTGCGATCGGAACCAGGAAACATTCAGTACTTC. Residues: CASRLRSEPGNIQYF.

This clonotype was detected many times. The gene calls are TRBV7-9 and TRBJ2-1; D not resolved. Germline V gene lookup returns CDR1 SEHNR and CDR2 FQNEAQ (reference sequence). The CDR3 spans 14 residues. V dropped 8 bases and J dropped 0 bases, with 11 bases sitting between them. CDR3 loop: CASYRFSSYNEQFF. The CDR3 nucleotides read TGTGCCAGCTACCGTTTTAGCTCCTACAATGAGCAGTTCTTC. The full variable domain, with the rest looked up from reference TRBV7-9 and TRBJ2-1, is DTGVSQNPRHKITKRGQNVTFRCDPISEHNRLYWYRQTLGQGPEFLTYFQNEAQLEKSRLLSDRFSAERPKGSFSTLEIQRTEQGDSAMYLCASYRFSSYNEQFFGPGTRLTVL.

On this clonotype: A junction boundary mismatches the germline segment, possibly from a read error. V gene TRBV12-3 or TRBV12-4 combines with J gene TRBJ2-5, with a possible D match to TRBD2 (5 bases). The CDR3 runs 14 residues. CDR3 protein: CASSDGSYQATQYF. The CDR3, as DNA: TGTGCCAGCAGCGATGGGAGTTACCAAGCGACCCAGTACTTC.

The chain uses TRBV4-3 and TRBJ2-7; no reliable D call. Trimming removed 0 bases at V and 0 bases at J, with 9 bases between. The CDR3 length is 15 residues. Germline V gives CDR1 LGHNA, CDR2 YSLEER. The CDR3 region has the DNA TGCGCCAGCAGCCAAGACGGCCACCCCTCCTACGAGCAGTACTTC. Protein: CASSQDGHPSYEQYF.

The table lists this clonotype with many counts. The rearrangement joins TRBV7-2 to TRBJ2-5; no definite D call. In germline, CDR1 is SGHTA, CDR2 FQGNSA. This CDR3 is 14 amino acids long. Trimming shortened V by 5 bases and J by 5 bases, and 15 bases separated the two germline ends. The CDR3 here is CASSVGWVIETQYF. CDR3 nucleotides: TGTGCCAGCAGCGTTGGGTGGGTCATCGAGACCCAGTACTTC.

As regards this clonotype: With a much larger clone just one base away, this may be a read error. The chain is built from TRBV12-3 or TRBV12-4 and TRBJ2-1; TRBD2 aligns across 9 bases. The V segment lost 3 bases and the J segment 0 bases; nucleotides outside the gene matches: 3. This CDR3 region has 16 residues. For the CDR3, the DNA is TGTGCCAGCAGTTTTCTAGCGGGACACTCCTACAATGAGCAGTTCTTC. Translated, it gives CASSFLAGHSYNEQFF.

This chain links TRBV28 with TRBJ2-3; possible D gene TRBD2, 5 bases. Germline CDR1 is MDHEN and CDR2 is SYDVKM. The CDR3 has 17 amino acids. Trimming took 5 bases from V and 6 from J, leaving 24 bases between them. CDR3 DNA sequence: TGTGCCAGCAGTACCCTCCGCGGGTCCAAGTTGGGGGATACGCAGTATTTT. Its translation: CASSTLRGSKLGDTQYF. The full variable domain, with the rest looked up from reference TRBV28 and TRBJ2-3, is DVKVTQSSRYLVKRTGEKVFLECVQDMDHENMFWYRQDPGLGLRLIYFSYDVKMKEKGDIPEGYSVSREKKERFSLILESASTNQTSMYLCASSTLRGSKLGDTQYFGPGTRLTVL.

V gene TRBV12-3 or TRBV12-4 combines with J gene TRBJ2-5; 8 bases are shared with TRBD1. V lost 7 bases to trimming and J lost 3 bases; unmatched junction nucleotides: 4. The CDR3 sequence is 13 residues long. The CDR3 DNA is TGTGCCAGCACCCGGGACAGGAAAGAGACCCAGTACTTC. It codes for CASTRDRKETQYF.

This clonotype appeared many times. The rearrangement uses TRBV6-2 or TRBV6-3 and TRBJ2-1; 12 bases are shared with TRBD2. The germline gives CDR1 MNHEY, CDR2 SVGEGT. The CDR3 loop spans 14 amino acids. The V gene end was trimmed by 7 bases and the J gene end by 9 bases; junction bases not matched to a gene: 7. DNA of the CDR3: TGTGCCAGCATCGGGACTAGCGGGCTCGGTGAGCAGTTCTTC. The encoded protein is CASIGTSGLGEQFF.

This clonotype was observed many times. Written as DNA, the CDR3 is TGTGCCAGCAGCTTAGGACAGATTCTCGAAGAGACCCAGTACTTC. Protein product: CASSLGQILEETQYF. V is TRBV7-9 and J is TRBJ2-5; tentative D call: TRBD1 (5 bases). Germline CDR1 SEHNR, CDR2 FQNEAQ (reference sequence). The CDR3 totals 15 residues. The V and J ends lost 1 base and 3 bases respectively, with 12 bases between them.

V and J are TRBV27 and TRBJ2-7; 11 bases are shared with TRBD2. Germline V gives CDR1 MNHEY, CDR2 SMNVEV (reference sequence). CDR3 length equals 18 residues. The V and J ends lost 5 bases and 2 bases, in that order; junction bases with no gene match: 14. The CDR3 DNA is TGTGCCAGCAGTCCTAGGGAGACTAGCGGGACGAAAACCTACGAGCAGTACTTC. Amino acid sequence: CASSPRETSGTKTYEQYF.

This clonotype was observed many times. The chain links TRBV25-1 to TRBJ1-5, with D possibly being TRBD1 (5 bases). The germline V gene has CDR1 MGHDK and CDR2 SYGVNS. This CDR3 is 12 amino acids long. V was cut by 6 bases and J by 5 bases, with 8 bases left in between. The CDR3 DNA reads as TGTGCCAGCAGGGGGGAGGATCAGCCCCAGCATTTT. Its protein is CASRGEDQPQHF.

This clonotype occurred many times. The chain uses TRBV20-1 and TRBJ2-1; D remains unclear. The CDR3 extends over 12 amino acids. V lost 5 bases, J lost 5 bases, and 10 bases lay in between. Germline V CDR1 and CDR2: DFQATT, SNEGSKA (reference sequence). The CDR3 DNA reads as TGCAGTGCTCGACGGTCCCACAATGAGCAGTTCTTC. It specifies CSARRSHNEQFF.

This clonotype was detected ten times or more. The chain has TRBV7-2 and TRBJ2-3; perhaps TRBD2 as D (5 bases). The CDR3 is 15 residues long. Trimming left V 4 bases short and J 3 bases short, with 14 bases between. CDR1 and CDR2 from the germline V gene are SGHTA and FQGNSA. This CDR3 is CASSSSNGLTDTQYF. DNA of the CDR3: TGTGCCAGCAGCTCCTCAAATGGACTTACAGATACGCAGTATTTT.

This clonotype was seen many times. The chain joins TRBV5-1 to TRBJ2-3; D not resolved. The V end lost 4 bases, the J end lost 4 bases, and 10 bases lay between the germline ends. In germline, CDR1 is SGHRS, CDR2 YFSETQ. CDR3 size: 13 residues. CDR3 DNA sequence: TGCGCCAGCAGCCATGATCGGGCAGATACGCAGTATTTT. Amino acids: CASSHDRADTQYF.

The sample holds many counts of this clonotype. CDR3 region: CASSPAPSGRFSYEQYF. The CDR3 coding sequence is TGTGCCAGCAGCCCTGCCCCTAGCGGGAGGTTCTCCTACGAGCAGTACTTC. The chain carries TRBV7-2 and TRBJ2-7; 11 nucleotides match TRBD2. Germline CDR1 is SGHTA and CDR2 is FQGNSA. This CDR3 spans 17 amino acids. V trimming: 5 bases; J trimming: 0 bases; junction bases outside the gene matches: 9.

This clonotype was detected ten times or more. The CDR3 sequence is CASRGSSASQETQYF. CDR3 nucleotide sequence: TGTGCCAGCAGGGGGTCTTCGGCGTCCCAAGAGACCCAGTACTTC. J is TRBJ2-5 and V is TRBV6-1; D not resolved. The germline V and J ends were trimmed by 6 bases and 1 base, with 15 bases remaining between them. The CDR3 covers 15 residues. CDR1 is MNHNS, CDR2 SASEGT, per germline.

This clonotype was observed a few times. The V call is TRBV4-2, the J call TRBJ2-1; 7 bases align to TRBD2. Germline V gene data show CDR1 as LGHNA and CDR2 as YNFKEQ. The CDR3 totals 13 residues. V shed 4 bases and J 9 bases; nucleotides not matched to a gene: 6. The CDR3 loop reads CASSRGLVPEQFF. CDR3 nucleotides: TGTGCCAGCAGCCGAGGACTAGTTCCTGAGCAGTTCTTC.

This clonotype was recorded at least ten times. This chain uses TRBV12-3 or TRBV12-4 with TRBJ2-4, with 7 bases identical to TRBD2. V trimming: 2 bases; J trimming: 3 bases; junction bases outside the gene matches: 1. The CDR3 is 14 residues long. CDR3 nucleotide sequence: TGTGCCAGCAGTTTATCTAGCGGCAAAAACATTCAGTACTTC. Translation gives CASSLSSGKNIQYF.

This clonotype was seen only a few times. The V call is TRBV6-1, the J call TRBJ1-1; D may be TRBD1 (5 bases). V was cut by 6 bases and J by 1 base, with 12 bases left in between. Germline V lookup: CDR1 MNHNS, CDR2 SASEGT. This CDR3 contains 14 residues. The CDR3 DNA reads as TGTGCCAGCAGACCCAGGGCGCGGAACACTGAAGCTTTCTTT. This codes for CASRPRARNTEAFF.

This clonotype showed up just a few times. The chain recombines TRBV20-1 with TRBJ2-2, with D uncertain. Trimming shortened V by 1 base and J by 5 bases, and 8 bases separated the two germline ends. CDR1 is DFQATT, CDR2 SNEGSKA, per germline (reference sequence). CDR3 length equals 13 residues. CDR3 sequence: CSARAAETGELFF. CDR3 coding DNA: TGCAGTGCTAGAGCCGCGGAAACCGGGGAGCTGTTTTTT.

This clonotype was found a few times. This chain links TRBV7-2 with TRBJ2-3; D call uncertain. CDR1 and CDR2 from the germline V gene are SGHTA and FQGNSA. This CDR3 is built from 14 residues. V was trimmed by 1 base and J by 6 bases, leaving 11 bases between them. In DNA form, the CDR3 reads TGTGCCAGCAGCTTAGTTGCTATGACGGATACGCAGTATTTT. As protein: CASSLVAMTDTQYF.

CDR3: CSARPGVAKNIQYF. The CDR3 coding sequence is TGCAGTGCTAGGCCGGGAGTAGCCAAAAACATTCAGTACTTC. The chain joins TRBV20-1 to TRBJ2-4; a weak D match, TRBD2 (6 bases). The CDR3 is made up of 14 amino acids. The V end was cut by 3 bases, the J end by 0 bases, with 9 bases between. Germline V gene lookup returns CDR1 DFQATT and CDR2 SNEGSKA (reference sequence).

This clonotype has a count of ten or more. The chain carries TRBV20-1 and TRBJ2-1; 10 positions match TRBD1. The germline V gene has CDR1 DFQATT and CDR2 SNEGSKA (reference sequence). This CDR3 spans 11 amino acids. V lost 8 bases to trimming and J lost 9 bases; unmatched junction nucleotides: 4. For the CDR3, the DNA is TGCAGTTCGGGACAGGGGAGTGAGCAGTTCTTC. Translating gives CSSGQGSEQFF.

This clonotype came up many times. The chain couples TRBV29-1 to TRBJ2-2, with 7 bases that match TRBD2. The CDR3 loop spans 15 amino acids. The germline V gene encodes CDR1 SQVTM and CDR2 ANQGSEA. Unmatched junction bases numbered 6, after V lost 0 bases and J lost 5 bases. The DNA for the CDR3 is TGCAGCGTTGAAGAGTGGGGGGGAGGTACCGGGGAGCTGTTTTTT. Its protein is CSVEEWGGGTGELFF.

The table lists this clonotype with many counts. The chain recombines TRBV20-1 with TRBJ2-1; 10 bases fit TRBD2. CDR3 length: 14 residues. V lost 6 bases to trimming and J lost 8 bases; unmatched junction nucleotides: 10. Germline CDR1 is DFQATT and CDR2 is SNEGSKA (reference sequence). As DNA, the CDR3 is TGCAGTGCCAACAGCGGGAGGGCCAGCGATGAGCAGTTCTTC. Protein: CSANSGRASDEQFF.

This sequence joins TRBV7-8 and TRBJ1-1; D possibly corresponds to TRBD1 (6 bases). From germline, CDR1 is SGHVS and CDR2 FQNEAQ. The CDR3 covers 16 residues. Trimming cost V 4 bases and J 1 base, with 16 bases left between them. CDR3 in DNA: TGTGCCAGCAGCTACCAGACCGGGACACCGAACACTGAAGCTTTCTTT. Encoded protein: CASSYQTGTPNTEAFF. The whole variable domain, remainder taken from reference TRBV7-8 and TRBJ1-1, is GAGVSQSPRYKVAKRGQDVALRCDPISGHVSLFWYQQALGQGPEFLTYFQNEAQLDKSGLPSDRFFAERPEGSVSTLKIQRTQQEDSAVYLCASSYQTGTPNTEAFFGQGTRLTVV.

This clonotype was seen ten or more times. The rearrangement uses TRBV28 and TRBJ2-7; D may be TRBD1 (5 bases). Germline V lookup: CDR1 MDHEN, CDR2 SYDVKM. V was clipped by 4 bases and J by 3 bases, with 10 bases between them. This CDR3 has 13 residues. The CDR3, as DNA: TGTGCCAGCAGTTCCGGACACTTCTACGAGCAGTACTTC. Translated, it gives CASSSGHFYEQYF.

This clonotype was observed a handful of times. The chain links TRBV12-3 or TRBV12-4 to TRBJ2-1; the match to TRBD2 covers 9 bases. The CDR3 length is 14 residues. V was pared by 1 base and J by 6 bases, with 1 base of the junction left unmatched. The CDR3 loop is CASSLVAGVNEQFF. Written as DNA, the CDR3 is TGTGCCAGCAGTTTAGTAGCGGGAGTCAATGAGCAGTTCTTC.